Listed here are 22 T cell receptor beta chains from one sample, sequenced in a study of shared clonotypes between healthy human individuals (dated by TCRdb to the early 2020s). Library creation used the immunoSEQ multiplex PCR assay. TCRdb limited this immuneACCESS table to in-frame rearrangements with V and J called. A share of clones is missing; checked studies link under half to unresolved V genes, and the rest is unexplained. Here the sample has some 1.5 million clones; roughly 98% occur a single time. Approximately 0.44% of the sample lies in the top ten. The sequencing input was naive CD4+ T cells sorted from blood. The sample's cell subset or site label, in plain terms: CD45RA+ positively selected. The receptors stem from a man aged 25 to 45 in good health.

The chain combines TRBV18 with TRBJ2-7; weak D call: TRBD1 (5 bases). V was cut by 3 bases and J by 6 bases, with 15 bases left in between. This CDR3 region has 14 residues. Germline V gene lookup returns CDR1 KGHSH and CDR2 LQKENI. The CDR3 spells CASSPELGDGEQYF. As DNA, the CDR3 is TGTGCCAGCTCACCCGAGCTAGGGGATGGCGAGCAGTACTTC. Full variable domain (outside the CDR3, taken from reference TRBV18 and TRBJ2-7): NAGVMQNPRHLVRRRGQEARLRCSPMKGHSHVYWYRQLPEEGLKFMVYLQKENIIDESGMPKERFSAEFPKEGPSILRIQQVVRGDSAAYFCASSPELGDGEQYFGPGTRLTVT.

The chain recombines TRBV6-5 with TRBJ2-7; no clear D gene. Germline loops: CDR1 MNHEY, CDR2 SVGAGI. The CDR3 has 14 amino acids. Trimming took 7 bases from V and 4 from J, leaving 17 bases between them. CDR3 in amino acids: CASTRRGDAYEQYF. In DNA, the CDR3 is TGTGCCAGCACCCGCCGTGGTGATGCTTACGAGCAGTACTTC.

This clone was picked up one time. The CDR3 spells CASSGSGDEQFF. In DNA form, the CDR3 reads TGTGCCAGCAGCGGAAGCGGGGACGAGCAGTTCTTC. V gene TRBV7-9 combines with J gene TRBJ2-1; 7 nucleotides align to TRBD2. Germline V gene data show CDR1 as SEHNR and CDR2 as FQNEAQ (reference sequence). The CDR3 consists of 12 residues. Trimming removed 5 bases from V and 10 bases from J; junction bases left unmatched: 5.

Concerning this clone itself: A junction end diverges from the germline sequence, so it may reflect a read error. This CDR3 is CASSFTGGLLSF. Here the CDR3 DNA reads TGTGCCAGCAGCTTCACCGGGGGGCTCCTCTCCTTC. The chain joins TRBV7-8 to TRBJ1-2; the D gene is possibly TRBD1 (6 bases). The CDR3 spans 12 residues. Germline V gene sequence: CDR1 SGHVS, CDR2 FQNEAQ.

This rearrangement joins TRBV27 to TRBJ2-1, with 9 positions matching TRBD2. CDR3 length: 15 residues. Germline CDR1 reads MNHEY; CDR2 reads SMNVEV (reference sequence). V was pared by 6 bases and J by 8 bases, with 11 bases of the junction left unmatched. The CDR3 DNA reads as TGTGCCAGCAGCCGTTACCTAGCGGGAATCGATGAGCAGTTCTTC. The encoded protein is CASSRYLAGIDEQFF.

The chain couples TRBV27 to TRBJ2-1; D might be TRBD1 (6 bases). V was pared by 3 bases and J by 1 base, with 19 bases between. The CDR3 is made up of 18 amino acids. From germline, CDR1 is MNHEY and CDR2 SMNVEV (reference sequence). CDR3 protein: CASSFDGRGPTSYNEQFF. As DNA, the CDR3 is TGTGCCAGCAGTTTCGATGGCAGGGGTCCGACTTCCTACAATGAGCAGTTCTTC.

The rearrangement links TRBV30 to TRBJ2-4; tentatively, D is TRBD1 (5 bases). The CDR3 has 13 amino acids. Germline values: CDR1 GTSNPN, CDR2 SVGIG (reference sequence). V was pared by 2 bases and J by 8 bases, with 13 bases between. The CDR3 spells CAWSWGPGDIQYF. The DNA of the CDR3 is TGTGCCTGGAGTTGGGGCCCTGGTGACATTCAGTACTTC.

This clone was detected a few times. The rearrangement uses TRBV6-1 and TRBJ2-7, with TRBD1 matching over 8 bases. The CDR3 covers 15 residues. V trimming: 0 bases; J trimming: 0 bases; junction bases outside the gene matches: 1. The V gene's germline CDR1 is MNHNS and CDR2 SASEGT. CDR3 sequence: CASSEAGTGSYEQYF. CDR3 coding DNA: TGTGCCAGCAGTGAAGCGGGGACAGGCTCCTACGAGCAGTACTTC.

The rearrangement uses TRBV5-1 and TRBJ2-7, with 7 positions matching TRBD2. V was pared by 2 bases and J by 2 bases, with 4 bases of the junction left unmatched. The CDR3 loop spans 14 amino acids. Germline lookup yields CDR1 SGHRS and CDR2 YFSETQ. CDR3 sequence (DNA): TGCGCCAGCAGCTTTGCTAGCGGCGCCTACGAGCAGTACTTC. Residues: CASSFASGAYEQYF. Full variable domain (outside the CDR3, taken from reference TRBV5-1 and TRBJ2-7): KAGVTQTPRYLIKTRGQQVTLSCSPISGHRSVSWYQQTPGQGLQFLFEYFSETQRNKGNFPGRFSGRQFSNSRSEMNVSTLELGDSALYLCASSFASGAYEQYFGPGTRLTVT.

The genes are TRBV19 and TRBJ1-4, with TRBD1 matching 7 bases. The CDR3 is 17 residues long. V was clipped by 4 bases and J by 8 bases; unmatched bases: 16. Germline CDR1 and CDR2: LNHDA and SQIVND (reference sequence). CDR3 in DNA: TGTGCCAGTAGTAAGCGACAGGGCCGATCTGGAGGCGAAAAACTGTTTTTT. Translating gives CASSKRQGRSGGEKLFF.

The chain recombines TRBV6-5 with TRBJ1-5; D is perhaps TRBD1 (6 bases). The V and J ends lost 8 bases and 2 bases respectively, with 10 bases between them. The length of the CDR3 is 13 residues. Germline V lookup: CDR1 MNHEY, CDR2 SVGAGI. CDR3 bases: TGTGCCAGCGGGGGCACGGGCAATCAGCCCCAGCATTTT. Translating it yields CASGGTGNQPQHF.

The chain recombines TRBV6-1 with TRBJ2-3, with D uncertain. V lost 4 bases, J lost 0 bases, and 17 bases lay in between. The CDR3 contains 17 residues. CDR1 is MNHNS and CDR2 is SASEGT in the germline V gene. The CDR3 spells CASSVPLRKTSTDTQYF. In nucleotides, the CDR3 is TGTGCCAGCAGTGTTCCTTTACGGAAGACTAGCACAGATACGCAGTATTTT.

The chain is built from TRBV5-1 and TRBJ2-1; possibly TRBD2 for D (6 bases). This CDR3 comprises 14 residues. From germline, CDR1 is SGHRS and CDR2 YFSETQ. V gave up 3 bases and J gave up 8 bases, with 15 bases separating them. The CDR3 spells CASSWLASGDEQFF. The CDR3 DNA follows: TGCGCCAGCAGCTGGTTAGCGTCGGGAGATGAGCAGTTCTTC.

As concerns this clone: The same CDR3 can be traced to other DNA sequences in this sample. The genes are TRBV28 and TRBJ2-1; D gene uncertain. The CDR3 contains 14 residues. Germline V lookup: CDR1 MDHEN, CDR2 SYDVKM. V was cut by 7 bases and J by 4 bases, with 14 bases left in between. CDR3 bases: TGTGCCAGCACCCCCGGGCAAAGTTACAATGAGCAGTTCTTC. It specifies CASTPGQSYNEQFF.

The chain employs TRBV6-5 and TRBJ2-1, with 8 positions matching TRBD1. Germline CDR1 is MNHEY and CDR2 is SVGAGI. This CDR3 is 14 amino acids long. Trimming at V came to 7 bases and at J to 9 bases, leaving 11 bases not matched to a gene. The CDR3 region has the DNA TGTGCCAGCATTATAATGCAGGGGGCGGGTGAGCAGTTCTTC. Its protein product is CASIIMQGAGEQFF.

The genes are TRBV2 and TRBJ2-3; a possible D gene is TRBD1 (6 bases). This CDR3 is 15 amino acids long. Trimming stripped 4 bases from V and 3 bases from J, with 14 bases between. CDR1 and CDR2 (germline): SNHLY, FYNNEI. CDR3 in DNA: TGTGCCAGCAGTGGAGGGCTAGGGGGTACAGATACGCAGTATTTT. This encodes CASSGGLGGTDTQYF.

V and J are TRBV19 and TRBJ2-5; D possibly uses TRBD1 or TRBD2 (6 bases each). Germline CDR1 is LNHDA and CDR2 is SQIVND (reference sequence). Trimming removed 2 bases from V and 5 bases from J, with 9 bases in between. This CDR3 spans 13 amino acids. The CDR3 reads CASSIPGAETQYF. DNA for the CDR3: TGTGCCAGTAGTATACCGGGGGCCGAGACCCAGTACTTC.

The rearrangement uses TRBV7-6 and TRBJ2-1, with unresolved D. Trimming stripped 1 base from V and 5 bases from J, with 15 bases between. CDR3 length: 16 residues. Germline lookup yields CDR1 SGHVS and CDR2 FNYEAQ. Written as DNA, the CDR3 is TGTGCCAGCAGCTTAGGAGCAGGTGTGGGCCACAATGAGCAGTTCTTC. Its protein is CASSLGAGVGHNEQFF.

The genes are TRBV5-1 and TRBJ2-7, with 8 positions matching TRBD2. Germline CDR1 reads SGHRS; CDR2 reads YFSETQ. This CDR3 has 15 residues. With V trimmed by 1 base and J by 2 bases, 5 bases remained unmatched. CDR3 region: CASSLLVSGAYEQYF. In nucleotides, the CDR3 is TGCGCCAGCAGCTTGTTAGTTAGCGGGGCCTACGAGCAGTACTTC.

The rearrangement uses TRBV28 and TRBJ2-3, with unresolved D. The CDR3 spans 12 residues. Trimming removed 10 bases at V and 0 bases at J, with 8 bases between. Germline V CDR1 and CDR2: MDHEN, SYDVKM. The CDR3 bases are TGTGCCACGGAACGGAGCACAGATACGCAGTATTTT. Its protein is CATERSTDTQYF.

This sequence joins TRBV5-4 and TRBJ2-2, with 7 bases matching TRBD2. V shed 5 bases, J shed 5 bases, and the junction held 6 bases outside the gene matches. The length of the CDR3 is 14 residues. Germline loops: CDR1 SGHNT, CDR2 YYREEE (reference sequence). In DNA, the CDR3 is TGTGCCAGCAGGCCGGGAGGTTGGACCGGGGAGCTGTTTTTT. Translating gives CASRPGGWTGELFF.

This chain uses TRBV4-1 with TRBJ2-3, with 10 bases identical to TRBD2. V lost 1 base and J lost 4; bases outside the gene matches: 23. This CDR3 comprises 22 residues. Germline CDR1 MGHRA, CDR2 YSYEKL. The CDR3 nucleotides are TGCGCCAGCAGCCAAGTGCTCGGGCCTTTAGCGGGAGGATCTTTAGCCGCAGATACGCAGTATTTT. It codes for CASSQVLGPLAGGSLAADTQYF.